A single count supports the clone carrying this TCR beta chain. Sequencing was performed with immunoSEQ multiplex PCR; in TCRdb, only in-frame clones are kept and a portion is missing. The sample yields approximately 210,000 clones, roughly 83% seen once. The sample belongs to a study of blood T cell repertoires in COVID-19. Trimming shortened V by 1 base and J by 0 bases, and 9 bases separated the two germline ends. The CDR3 has 15 residues. CDR1 and CDR2 (germline): SGHAT, FQDESV (reference sequence). The receptor was isolated from a woman between 65 and 79 years old with active or convalescent COVID-19. Sample: peripheral blood. The genes are TRBV11-1 and TRBJ1-2; perhaps TRBD1 as D (5 bases). This CDR3 reads CASSLETETNYGYTF. The CDR3 region has the DNA TGTGCCAGCAGCTTAGAGACAGAAACTAACTATGGCTACACCTTC. Together with reference TRBV11-1 and TRBJ1-2, the CDR3 gives the full variable domain: EAEVAQSPRYKITEKSQAVAFWCDPISGHATLYWYRQILGQGPELLVQFQDESVVDDSQLPKDRFSAERLKGVDSTLKIQPAELGDSAMYLCASSLETETNYGYTFGSGTRLTVV.